The next 6 T cell receptor beta chains were all read from a single sample in a study of blood T cell repertoires in COVID-19. Data came from immunoSEQ multiplex PCR; TCRdb stores just in-frame clones and leaves some out. The sample holds 160,000 or so clones, roughly 83% seen once. The sample consisted of peripheral blood. All receptors come from a human donor in a cohort sampled during active COVID-19.

On this clone itself: Other DNA sequences in this sample translate to the same CDR3. V and J are TRBV9 and TRBJ1-6; D gene ambiguous. Trimming shortened V by 1 base and J by 6 bases, and 8 bases separated the two germline ends. CDR1 and CDR2 (germline): SGDLS, YYNGEE. The CDR3 is made up of 14 amino acids. CDR3: CASSVTGFNSPLHF. In DNA form, the CDR3 reads TGTGCCAGCAGCGTAACCGGGTTTAATTCACCCCTCCACTTT. Complete variable domain (other parts from reference TRBV9 and TRBJ1-6): DSGVTQTPKHLITATGQRVTLRCSPRSGDLSVYWYQQSLDQGLQFLIQYYNGEERAKGNILERFSAQQFPDLHSELNLSSLELGDSALYFCASSVTGFNSPLHFGNGTRLTVT.

This clone appeared a few times. V and J are TRBV3-1 (or the pseudogene TRBV3-2) and TRBJ2-2; TRBD1 matches at 10 bases. V gave up 4 bases and J gave up 3 bases; unmatched junction bases: 5. In germline, CDR1 is LGHDT, CDR2 YNNKEL (reference sequence). This CDR3 has 16 residues. The CDR3 loop reads CASSPAGTGDTGELFF. The CDR3 DNA sequence: TGTGCCAGCAGCCCAGCCGGGACAGGGGACACCGGGGAGCTGTTTTTT.

V gene TRBV18 combines with J gene TRBJ2-3; possibly TRBD2 for D (6 bases). V was clipped by 5 bases and J by 3 bases, with 9 bases between them. The CDR3 extends over 13 amino acids. The germline V gene encodes CDR1 KGHSH and CDR2 LQKENI. The CDR3 sequence: CASSRLETDTQYF. The CDR3 DNA sequence: TGTGCCAGCTCAAGACTAGAAACAGATACGCAGTATTTT.

J is TRBJ1-1 and V is TRBV18, with D uncertain. The ends were cut back, 2 bases at V and 3 bases at J, with 13 bases in the middle. Per the germline V gene, CDR1 is KGHSH and CDR2 is LQKENI. This CDR3 contains 15 residues. CDR3: CASSPRGPPDTEAFF. In DNA, the CDR3 is TGTGCCAGCTCACCAAGAGGTCCCCCTGACACTGAAGCTTTCTTT. The full variable domain, its missing parts supplied by reference TRBV18 and TRBJ1-1, is NAGVMQNPRHLVRRRGQEARLRCSPMKGHSHVYWYRQLPEEGLKFMVYLQKENIIDESGMPKERFSAEFPKEGPSILRIQQVVRGDSAAYFCASSPRGPPDTEAFFGQGTRLTVV.

The gene calls are TRBV10-2 and TRBJ2-7; D uncertain. The CDR3 totals 12 residues. V gave up 4 bases and J gave up 6 bases, with 10 bases separating them. The germline gives CDR1 WSHSY, CDR2 SAAADI. CDR3 region: CASSVGDSEQYF. The CDR3 coding sequence is TGCGCCAGCAGTGTTGGTGATAGCGAGCAGTACTTC.

The rearrangement joins TRBV28 to TRBJ2-1, with 7 positions matching TRBD2. J gave up 6 bases and V 2 bases, and 7 bases lay outside the gene matches. Germline V gene sequence: CDR1 MDHEN, CDR2 SYDVKM. This CDR3 comprises 15 residues. This CDR3 is CASSLAGVSGNEQFF. The CDR3 nucleotides read TGTGCCAGCAGTTTAGCGGGAGTCTCCGGCAATGAGCAGTTCTTC.